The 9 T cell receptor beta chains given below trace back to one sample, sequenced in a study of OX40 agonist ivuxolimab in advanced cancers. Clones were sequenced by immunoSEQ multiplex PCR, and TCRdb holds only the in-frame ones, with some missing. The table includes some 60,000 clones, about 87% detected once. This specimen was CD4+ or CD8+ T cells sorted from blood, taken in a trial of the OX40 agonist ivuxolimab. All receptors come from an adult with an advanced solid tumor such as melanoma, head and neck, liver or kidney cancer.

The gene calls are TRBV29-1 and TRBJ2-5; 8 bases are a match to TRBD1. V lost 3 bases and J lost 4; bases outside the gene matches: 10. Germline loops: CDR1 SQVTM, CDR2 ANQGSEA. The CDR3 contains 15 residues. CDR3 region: CSVEKTGAGGETQYF. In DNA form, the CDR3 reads TGCAGCGTTGAGAAGACAGGGGCAGGGGGAGAGACCCAGTACTTC.

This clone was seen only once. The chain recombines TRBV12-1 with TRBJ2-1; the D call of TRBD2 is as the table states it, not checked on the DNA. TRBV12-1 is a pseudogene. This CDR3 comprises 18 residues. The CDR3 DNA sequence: TGTGCCAGCAGCTTCTACCGTTCTAGCGGAAGCTCCTACAATGAGCAGTTCTTC. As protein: CASSFYRSSGSSYNEQFF.

The CDR3 loop reads CASSRRWRSAGELFF. CDR3 in DNA: TGCGCCAGCAGCCGAAGATGGAGGTCGGCCGGGGAGCTGTTTTTT. The rearrangement joins TRBV4-3 to TRBJ2-2, with D possibly being TRBD2 (5 bases). V was clipped by 4 bases and J by 6 bases, with 15 bases between them. CDR1 is LGHNA and CDR2 is YSLEER in the germline V gene. The CDR3 totals 15 residues.

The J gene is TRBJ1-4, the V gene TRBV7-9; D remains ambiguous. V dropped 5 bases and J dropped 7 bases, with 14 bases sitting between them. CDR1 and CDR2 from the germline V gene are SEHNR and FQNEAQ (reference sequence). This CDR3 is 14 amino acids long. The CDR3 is CASSSMRSLEKLFF. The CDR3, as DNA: TGTGCCAGCAGCAGCATGAGGTCCCTTGAAAAACTGTTTTTT.

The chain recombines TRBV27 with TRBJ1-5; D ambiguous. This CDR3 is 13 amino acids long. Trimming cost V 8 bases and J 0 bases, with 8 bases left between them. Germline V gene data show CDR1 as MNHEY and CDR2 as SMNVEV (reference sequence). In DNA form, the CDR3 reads TGTGCCAGCGGTGATTATAGCAATCAGCCCCAGCATTTT. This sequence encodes CASGDYSNQPQHF.

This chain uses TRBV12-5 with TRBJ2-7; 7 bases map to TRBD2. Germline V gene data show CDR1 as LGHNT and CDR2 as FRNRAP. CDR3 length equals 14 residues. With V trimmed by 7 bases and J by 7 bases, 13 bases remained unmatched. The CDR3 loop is CASVRGVGLSEQYF. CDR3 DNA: TGTGCTAGTGTCCGGGGGGTGGGATTGAGTGAGCAGTACTTC.

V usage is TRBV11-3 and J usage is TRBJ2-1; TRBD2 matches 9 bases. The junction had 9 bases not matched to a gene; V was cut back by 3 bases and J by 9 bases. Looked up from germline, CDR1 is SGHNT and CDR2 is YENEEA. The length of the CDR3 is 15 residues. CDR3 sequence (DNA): TGTGCCAGCAGCTTGTTTAGCGGGGGAAAGGGTGAGCAGTTCTTC. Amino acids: CASSLFSGGKGEQFF.

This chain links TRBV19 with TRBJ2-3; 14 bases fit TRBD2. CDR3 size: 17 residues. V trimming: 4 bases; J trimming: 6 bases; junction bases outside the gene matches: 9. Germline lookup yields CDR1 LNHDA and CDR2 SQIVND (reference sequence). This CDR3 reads CASSRPRLAGGADTQYF. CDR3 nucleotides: TGTGCCAGTAGTAGGCCTCGACTAGCGGGGGGGGCGGATACGCAGTATTTT.

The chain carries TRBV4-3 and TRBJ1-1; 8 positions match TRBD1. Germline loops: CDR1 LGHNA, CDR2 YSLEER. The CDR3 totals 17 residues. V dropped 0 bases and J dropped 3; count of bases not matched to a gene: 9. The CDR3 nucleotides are TGCGCCAGCAGCCAAGATCGGGGGACAGGAGGGGACACTGAAGCTTTCTTT. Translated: CASSQDRGTGGDTEAFF.